The TCR beta chain under discussion was sequenced for a study of blood T cell repertoires in COVID-19. Across the whole study: From the United States, Italy and Spain came samples of acute and convalescent COVID-19. From T cells, B-cell-depleted T cells, or PBMCs came the material, which was cDNA or gDNA.

This CDR3 is built from 15 residues. V was pared by 6 bases and J by 10 bases, with 22 bases between. Germline CDR1 reads MNHEY; CDR2 reads SVGEGT. Authors' processing steps: Estimation of nucleated cell counts was performed using reference gene primer amplification. Here immunoSEQ multiplex PCR was the method, and the copy in TCRdb shows in-frame clones only, minus some. V, J and clone size reflect that table, while D and trimming were determined from the DNA. The sample lists some 83,000 clones; approximately 80% were seen once. The sample was peripheral blood. This clonotype was sampled from a man between 50 and 59 years old with acute or convalescent COVID-19. This chain connects TRBV6-2 or TRBV6-3 to TRBJ1-5; TRBD1 is a possible D gene (6 bases). Written as DNA, the CDR3 is TGTGCCAGCAGCCTGGGGGGGGCCGAGGTTGAACCCCAGCATTTT. The encoded protein is CASSLGGAEVEPQHF.